The 11 T cell receptor beta chains below all came from one sample that was sequenced in a study of early T cells in non-severe SARS-CoV-2 infection. MiXCR, applied by TCRdb to the 5' RACE reads, yields one record per CDR3 protein. The sample lists roughly 46,000 distinct CDR3 sequences; 5% to 6.5% were seen once. The sequencing here drew on whole blood, taken at baseline. All receptors come from an adult who was a healthcare worker with PCR-confirmed SARS-CoV-2 infection or an uninfected control (not recorded which).

This clonotype was observed at least ten times. This chain links TRBV28 with TRBJ2-7; D possibly matches TRBD1 or TRBD2 (5 bases each). Per the germline V gene, CDR1 is MDHEN and CDR2 is SYDVKM. The germline V and J ends were trimmed by 3 bases and 6 bases, with 9 bases remaining between them. CDR3 length: 12 amino acids. CDR3 sequence: CASSLTRGEQYF. The CDR3 DNA sequence: TGTGCCAGCAGTTTGACGAGGGGCGAGCAGTACTTC.

This clonotype was detected a few times. This sequence joins TRBV20-1 and TRBJ2-7; TRBD1 matches at 10 bases. Trimming took 3 bases from V and 2 from J; bases not matched to a gene: 4. This CDR3 comprises 14 residues. Germline CDR1 is DFQATT and CDR2 is SNEGSKA (reference sequence). This chain's CDR3 is CSASWDRGAYEQYF. CDR3 DNA: TGCAGTGCTAGTTGGGACAGGGGAGCCTACGAGCAGTACTTC.

This clonotype was detected ten times or more. V and J are TRBV7-8 and TRBJ1-5; D remains ambiguous. There are 16 residues in the CDR3. V dropped 1 base and J dropped 0 bases, with 10 bases sitting between them. Germline CDR1 reads SGHVS; CDR2 reads FQNEAQ. This CDR3 reads CASSLVRRISNQPQHF. CDR3 bases: TGTGCCAGCAGCTTAGTGCGGCGGATTAGCAATCAGCCCCAGCATTTT. Together with reference TRBV7-8 and TRBJ1-5, the CDR3 gives the full variable domain: GAGVSQSPRYKVAKRGQDVALRCDPISGHVSLFWYQQALGQGPEFLTYFQNEAQLDKSGLPSDRFFAERPEGSVSTLKIQRTQQEDSAVYLCASSLVRRISNQPQHFGDGTRLSIL.

The table lists this clonotype with a few counts. The V and J genes are TRBV20-1 and TRBJ2-3; a weak D match, TRBD1 (5 bases). This CDR3 has 16 amino acids. Trimming took off 6 bases at V and 1 base at J, with 20 bases between the two ends. Germline CDR1 reads DFQATT; CDR2 reads SNEGSKA (reference sequence). CDR3 coding DNA: TGCAGTGCCGTCCTAATTGGACACCAGGGCACAGATACGCAGTATTTT. It codes for CSAVLIGHQGTDTQYF.

This clonotype was observed at least ten times. V usage is TRBV6-5 and J usage is TRBJ2-7; TRBD2 aligns across 10 bases. Germline lookup yields CDR1 MNHEY and CDR2 SVGAGI. This CDR3 is built from 13 residues. V shed 10 bases, J shed 1 base, and the junction held 4 bases outside the gene matches. The CDR3: CATLAGVSYEQYF. Here the CDR3 DNA reads TGTGCCACCCTAGCGGGGGTTTCCTACGAGCAGTACTTC.

This clonotype showed up many times. The J gene is TRBJ1-5, the V gene TRBV20-1, with TRBD1 matching over 8 bases. The CDR3 consists of 16 residues. Germline V lookup: CDR1 DFQATT, CDR2 SNEGSKA (reference sequence). Trimming cost V 2 bases and J 2 bases; bases outside gene matches: 8. Written as DNA, the CDR3 is TGCAGTGCTAGATTAGACAGGGGTTATGGCAATCAGCCCCAGCATTTT. Translation gives CSARLDRGYGNQPQHF.

This clonotype was recorded many times. The DNA of the CDR3 is TGTGCCAGCAGCTTAGCAGGCGTAAAACAGCCCCAGCATTTT. It yields the protein CASSLAGVKQPQHF. The chain carries TRBV7-6 and TRBJ1-5; D is unresolved. V was shortened by 0 bases and J by 7 bases, with 10 bases between the two germline ends. The CDR3 has 14 amino acids. Germline V gives CDR1 SGHVS, CDR2 FNYEAQ.

This clonotype was recorded at least ten times. This chain links TRBV19 with TRBJ2-7, with D perhaps TRBD1 (5 bases). CDR3 size: 14 residues. V gave up 5 bases and J gave up 1 base, with 12 bases separating them. In germline, CDR1 is LNHDA, CDR2 SQIVND (reference sequence). This CDR3 reads CASSSLDKSYEQYF. In nucleotides, the CDR3 is TGTGCCAGTAGTTCGTTGGACAAATCCTACGAGCAGTACTTC.

This clonotype was counted ten times or more. The chain links TRBV29-1 to TRBJ2-2; 7 nucleotides align to TRBD2. Germline V gene data show CDR1 as SQVTM and CDR2 as ANQGSEA. Trimming at V came to 4 bases and at J to 4 bases, leaving 3 bases not matched to a gene. This CDR3 contains 13 residues. CDR3 in amino acids: CSVGEGTTGELFF. The CDR3 DNA sequence: TGCAGCGTTGGGGAGGGCACCACCGGGGAGCTGTTTTTT.

This clonotype was detected many times. The rearrangement links TRBV7-9 to TRBJ2-7, with 11 bases identical to TRBD1. CDR3 size: 15 residues. The trim removed 5 bases at V and 4 bases at J, leaving 7 bases unmatched. Germline CDR1 reads SEHNR; CDR2 reads FQNEAQ (reference sequence). DNA of the CDR3: TGTGCCAGCAGCCTACCCGGGACAGGGGGTTACGAGCAGTACTTC. As protein: CASSLPGTGGYEQYF.

This clonotype was picked up many times. The chain joins TRBV20-1 to TRBJ1-1; 7 bases map to TRBD1. CDR1 is DFQATT and CDR2 is SNEGSKA in the germline V gene (reference sequence). The CDR3 is 17 residues long. J lost 0 bases, V lost 5 bases, and 15 bases had no gene match. The CDR3 bases are TGCAGTGCTGCCCGAAGGGGACAGAGATTCATGAACACTGAAGCTTTCTTT. Translating it yields CSAARRGQRFMNTEAFF.